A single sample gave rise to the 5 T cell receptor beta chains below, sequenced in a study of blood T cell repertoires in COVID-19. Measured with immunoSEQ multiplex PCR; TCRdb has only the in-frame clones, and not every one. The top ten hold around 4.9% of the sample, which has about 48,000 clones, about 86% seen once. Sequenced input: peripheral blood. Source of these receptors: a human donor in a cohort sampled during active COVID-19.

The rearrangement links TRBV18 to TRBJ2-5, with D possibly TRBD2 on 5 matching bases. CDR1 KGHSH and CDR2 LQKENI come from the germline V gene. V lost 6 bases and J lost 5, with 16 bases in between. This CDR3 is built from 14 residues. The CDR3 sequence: CASSPGFSQETQYF. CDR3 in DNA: TGTGCCAGCTCCCCGGGGTTCTCCCAGGAGACCCAGTACTTC.

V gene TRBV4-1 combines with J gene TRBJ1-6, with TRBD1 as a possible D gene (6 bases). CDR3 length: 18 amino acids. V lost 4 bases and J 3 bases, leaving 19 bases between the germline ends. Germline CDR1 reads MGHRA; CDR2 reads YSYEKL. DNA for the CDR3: TGCGCCAGCAGCCCGGACGGACGGGGGGCCAACTATAATTCACCCCTCCACTTT. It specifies CASSPDGRGANYNSPLHF.

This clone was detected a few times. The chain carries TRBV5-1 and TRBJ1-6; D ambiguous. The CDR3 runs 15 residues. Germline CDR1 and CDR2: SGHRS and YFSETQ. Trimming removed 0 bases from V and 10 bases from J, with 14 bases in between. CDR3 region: CASSLDRQTRSPLHF. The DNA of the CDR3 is TGCGCCAGCAGCTTGGATCGGCAGACTCGGTCACCCCTCCACTTT.

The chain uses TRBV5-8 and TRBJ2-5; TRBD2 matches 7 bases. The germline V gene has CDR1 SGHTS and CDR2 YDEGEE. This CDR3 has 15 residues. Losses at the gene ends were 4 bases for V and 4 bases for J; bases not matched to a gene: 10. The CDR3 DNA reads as TGTGCCAGCAGCCTTGCGGGGGAGCCATTAGAGACCCAGTACTTC. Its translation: CASSLAGEPLETQYF.

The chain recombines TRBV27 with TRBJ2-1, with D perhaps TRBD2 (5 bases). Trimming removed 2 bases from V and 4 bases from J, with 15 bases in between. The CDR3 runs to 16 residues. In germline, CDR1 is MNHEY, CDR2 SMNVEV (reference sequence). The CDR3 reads CASSLVRGLQYNEQFF. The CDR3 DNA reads TGTGCCAGCAGTTTAGTAAGAGGGCTGCAGTACAATGAGCAGTTCTTC.